This TCR beta chain was retrieved from a study of T cell repertoires in cytomegalovirus infection. In the study overall: TCR beta signatures that were public indicated CMV infection and matching HLA type.

TCRdb itself ran the reads through MiXCR, one entry per CDR3 protein. The table shows 450,000 to 550,000 distinct CDR3 sequences, with approximately 15% occurring only once. The V gene lost 5 bases and the J gene lost 4 bases, with 21 bases spanning the gap. This CDR3 has 17 residues. Germline assignment: CDR1 SEHNR and CDR2 FQNEAQ (reference sequence). Points from the study as a whole: The response measured ex vivo was dominated by TCR beta clonotypes (HLA-C-restricted and CMV-specific). Carriers of CMV plus the relevant HLA were identified by cumulative public TCR beta family frequency.

This clonotype was observed at least ten times. Antigen specificity is unknown. The source of this sequence is a human donor in good health (CMV status not recorded). Some clones in this sample may be carry-over from other donors' samples. The genes are TRBV7-9 and TRBJ2-1; D assignment may be TRBD1 or TRBD2 (6 bases each). The sequenced material came from CD8+ T cells from PBMCs. For the CDR3, the DNA is TGTGCCAGCAGCCAAGGACCCGGGGGCCGGGATTACAATGAGCAGTTCTTC. Its translation is CASSQGPGGRDYNEQFF.